This record looks at one T cell receptor beta chain sequence and its context. Its specificity is unknown. The data were taken from a study of regulatory T cells in long-lasting Graves disease. Study-level points and caveats: Newly diagnosed patients shared about a thousand public clonotypes; persistent patients shared approximately 2,700.

Time point of the sample: newly diagnosed GD, antithyroid drugs for less than 3 months. There was RNA extracted from PBMCs, and the TCR library was made from it. The germline V gene has CDR1 DFQATT and CDR2 SNEGSKA (reference sequence). The CDR3 runs 14 residues. V was trimmed by 2 bases and J by 5 bases, leaving 10 bases between them. Investigators prepared the TCR beta libraries by applying iRepertoire HTBI primers and Arm-PCR of CDR3 regions. Each CDR3 protein is one row after TCRdb ran MiXCR on the multiplex PCR reads. The sample contains 350,000 to 450,000 distinct CDR3 sequences, 12% of which appear only once. These data also featured in a second study, about T cells in Graves' hyperthyroidism and ophthalmopathy. As that report states: The HTBI set primed first-round TCR CDR3 RT-PCR. Most thyroid clonotypes expanded above 0.001 appeared in blood too.

This chain joins TRBV20-1 and TRBJ1-6, with D possibly being TRBD1 (6 bases). Sequencing was performed on peripheral blood mononuclear cells (PBMCs), taken at new diagnosis, from a patient treated with antithyroid drugs. This receptor was obtained from a woman aged 18-29 years with Graves disease. The CDR3 nucleotides read TGCAGTGCTAGAAAAGGGGGAAATAATTCACCCCTCCACTTT. It translates to CSARKGGNNSPLHF.